One and the same sample provided the 22 T cell receptor beta chains below, sequenced in a study of T-cell reconstitution after alpha-beta-depleted transplantation in children. As it was prepared, the TCRbeta library received unique molecular identifiers. TCRdb processed the PCR reads anew with MiXCR; each CDR3 protein has one entry. The table has about 500,000 distinct CDR3 sequences, about 33% seen once. The sample consisted of PBMCs from the stem cell graft donor, taken from the stem cell graft. These receptors were taken from a human donor who donated a stem cell graft to a child with aplastic anemia.

As regards this clonotype: This clone may be a read error of a much larger clone one base away. The rearrangement links TRBV6-4 to TRBJ2-3; perhaps TRBD2 as D (6 bases). Germline CDR1 and CDR2: MRHNA and SNTAGT. Trimming took 1 base from V and 8 from J, leaving 13 bases between them. This CDR3 comprises 14 residues. DNA for the CDR3: TGTGCCAGCAGTGACTGCGGGGACGTCGGTACGCAGTATTTT. It yields the protein CASSDCGDVGTQYF.

J is TRBJ1-4 and V is TRBV18, with TRBD1 matching 9 bases. The CDR3 has 15 amino acids. V dropped 3 bases and J dropped 7; count of bases not matched to a gene: 6. In germline, CDR1 is KGHSH, CDR2 LQKENI. The CDR3 DNA follows: TGTGCCAGCTCACCCCGGGACAGGGAACGTGAAAAACTGTTTTTT. Its protein product is CASSPRDREREKLFF.

This clonotype was recorded a few times. The V gene is TRBV6-1, the J gene TRBJ1-2; tentative D call: TRBD1 (5 bases). Trimming removed 7 bases from V and 4 bases from J, with 16 bases in between. This CDR3 contains 14 residues. Germline values: CDR1 MNHNS, CDR2 SASEGT. CDR3 residues: CASKKGTDFYGYTF. CDR3 DNA sequence: TGTGCCAGCAAAAAGGGGACGGATTTCTATGGCTACACCTTC.

This clonotype has only a few counts. This chain joins TRBV19 and TRBJ2-1; 8 positions agree with TRBD2. The CDR3 contains 18 residues. The V segment lost 5 bases and the J segment 4 bases; nucleotides outside the gene matches: 16. Looked up from germline, CDR1 is LNHDA and CDR2 is SQIVND (reference sequence). CDR3 nucleotide sequence: TGTGCCAGTAGTCCGGGACTAGGAGGACAAACAACGTACAATGAGCAGTTCTTC. This translates into CASSPGLGGQTTYNEQFF.

This clonotype was found a few times. The V and J genes are TRBV5-6 and TRBJ2-7; D gene ambiguous. The germline CDR1 and CDR2 sequences are SGHDT and YYEEEE. The length of the CDR3 is 14 residues. The V end lost 0 bases, the J end lost 7 bases, and 14 bases lay between the germline ends. The CDR3 DNA reads TGTGCCAGCAGCTTGGCCGTACGGTCTCAGGAGCAGTACTTC. Residues: CASSLAVRSQEQYF.

This clonotype has just a few counts. The chain employs TRBV12-3 or TRBV12-4 and TRBJ2-3; 12 bases agree with TRBD1. This CDR3 is 16 amino acids long. J gave up 2 bases and V 6 bases, and 6 bases lay outside the gene matches. The CDR3 is CASSPGTGGFTDTQYF. The CDR3 bases are TGTGCCAGCAGCCCCGGGACAGGGGGCTTCACAGATACGCAGTATTTT.

As regards this clonotype: One junction end does not reproduce the germline sequence, and a read error may be involved. The chain recombines TRBV5-5 with TRBJ2-1; either TRBD1 or TRBD2 may fit D (6 bases each). The CDR3 runs 14 residues. Germline V lookup: CDR1 SGHKS, CDR2 YYEKEE (reference sequence). The CDR3, as DNA: TGTGCCAGCATCTTGGGCGGGACAAACAATGAGCAGTTCTTC. Translation gives CASILGGTNNEQFF. The full variable domain, completed using reference TRBV5-5 and TRBJ2-1, is DAGVTQSPTHLIKTRGQQVTLRCSPISGHKSVSWYQQVLGQGPQFIFQYYEKEERGRGNFPDRFSARQFPNYSSELNVNALLLGDSALYLCASILGGTNNEQFFGPGTRLTVL.

The genes are TRBV9 and TRBJ1-5; D is unclear. Germline V gives CDR1 SGDLS, CDR2 YYNGEE. V was trimmed by 3 bases and J by 6 bases, leaving 16 bases between them. The CDR3 length is 15 residues. CDR3 sequence reads: CASSASARLGQPQHF. The CDR3 DNA sequence: TGTGCCAGCAGCGCATCCGCGAGGCTTGGTCAGCCCCAGCATTTT.

This clonotype turned up a few times. The V and J genes are TRBV10-1 and TRBJ2-2, with D tentatively TRBD1 or TRBD2 (5 bases each). Trimming removed 2 bases at V and 2 bases at J, with 12 bases between. Germline V gene data show CDR1 as WNHNN and CDR2 as SYGVQD (reference sequence). CDR3 size: 16 residues. The CDR3 sequence: CASSEGAGANTGELFF. CDR3 DNA sequence: TGCGCCAGCAGTGAGGGCGCCGGGGCCAACACCGGGGAGCTGTTTTTT.

This clonotype was seen a handful of times. The V and J genes are TRBV20-1 and TRBJ1-5; D perhaps matches TRBD1 (6 bases). The CDR3 contains 15 residues. Germline CDR1 and CDR2: DFQATT and SNEGSKA (reference sequence). Trimming took 6 bases from V and 0 from J, leaving 15 bases between them. CDR3 in DNA: TGCAGTGCCCACTCTGCAGGGGATAGCAATCAGCCCCAGCATTTT. Translating it yields CSAHSAGDSNQPQHF.

This chain connects TRBV6-2 or TRBV6-3 to TRBJ1-5, with TRBD1 identical over 8 bases. The CDR3 extends over 16 amino acids. V shed 0 bases, J shed 3 bases, and the junction held 4 bases outside the gene matches. Germline CDR1 reads MNHEY; CDR2 reads SVGEGT. The CDR3 region is CASSYSGQENNQPQHF. The DNA of the CDR3 is TGTGCCAGCAGTTACTCGGGACAGGAGAACAATCAGCCCCAGCATTTT.

As concerns this clonotype: At one of its ends the junction is not consistent with the germline gene, which may arise from a read error. This rearrangement joins TRBV10-3 to TRBJ1-2; D is unclear. The CDR3 has 12 amino acids. Per the germline V gene, CDR1 is ENHRY and CDR2 is SYGVKD. CDR3 coding DNA: TGTGCCATCAGTGAGGACAACTTTGGCTACACCTTC. Its translation: CAISEDNFGYTF.

This chain connects TRBV7-2 to TRBJ2-3; 11 bases agree with TRBD2. The V and J ends lost 3 bases and 4 bases, in that order; junction bases with no gene match: 3. This CDR3 has 15 amino acids. CDR1 is SGHTA, CDR2 FQGNSA, per germline. The CDR3 protein is CASSFTSGSPDTQYF. In nucleotides, the CDR3 is TGTGCCAGCAGCTTCACTAGCGGGAGCCCAGATACGCAGTATTTT.

CDR3 bases: TGTGCCAGCAGCCAAGTTGACGGAGGCCGTGGCTACACCTTC. The encoded protein is CASSQVDGGRGYTF. The chain has TRBV3-1 and TRBJ1-2; no firm D call. Deletions cut 1 base from V and 7 bases from J, with 13 bases between. The CDR3 is 14 residues long. Germline V gene lookup returns CDR1 LGHDT and CDR2 YNNKEL (reference sequence).

This clonotype turned up a few times. The J gene is TRBJ1-6, the V gene TRBV6-5; 7 nucleotides line up with TRBD1. Germline trimming cut 0 bases from V and 10 bases from J; bases unmatched to any gene: 9. CDR1 and CDR2 from the germline V gene are MNHEY and SVGAGI. The CDR3 totals 16 residues. The CDR3: CASSYSRQGMASPLHF. Written as DNA, the CDR3 is TGTGCCAGCAGTTACTCTCGACAGGGAATGGCGTCACCCCTCCACTTT.

A few counts support this clonotype. The chain carries TRBV27 and TRBJ2-5; 7 nucleotides align to TRBD1. This CDR3 contains 17 residues. V trimming: 4 bases; J trimming: 4 bases; junction bases outside the gene matches: 15. Germline lookup yields CDR1 MNHEY and CDR2 SMNVEV (reference sequence). In DNA, the CDR3 is TGTGCCAGCAGTTCCCTCGCTTGGCAGGGGGTAGGAGAGACCCAGTACTTC. Amino acid sequence: CASSSLAWQGVGETQYF.

This clonotype was found a few times. The genes are TRBV12-3 or TRBV12-4 and TRBJ1-6; 12 nucleotides agree with TRBD1. This CDR3 is 16 amino acids long. J gave up 7 bases and V 6 bases, and 7 bases lay outside the gene matches. CDR3 in amino acids: CASRESGTGGNSPLHF. The CDR3 DNA is TGTGCCAGCAGGGAATCCGGGACAGGGGGCAATTCACCCCTCCACTTT.

The gene calls are TRBV9 and TRBJ2-4; D might be TRBD2 (6 bases). Per germline, CDR1 SGDLS and CDR2 YYNGEE. The V and J ends lost 0 bases and 5 bases respectively, with 9 bases between them. This CDR3 comprises 14 residues. The CDR3 DNA reads TGTGCCAGCAGCGTAGGACTAGAGGAAAACATTCAGTACTTC. This translates into CASSVGLEENIQYF.

The chain carries TRBV5-4 and TRBJ1-2; no definite D call. The CDR3 has 14 amino acids. The V gene's germline CDR1 is SGHNT and CDR2 YYREEE (reference sequence). V lost 3 bases to trimming and J lost 0 bases, with 9 bases between them. The CDR3 protein is CASSWATANYGYTF. For the CDR3, the DNA is TGTGCCAGCAGCTGGGCTACAGCTAACTATGGCTACACCTTC.

This clonotype has just a few counts. The chain combines TRBV15 with TRBJ2-1, with TRBD2 matching over 13 bases. Germline lookup yields CDR1 LNHNV and CDR2 YYDKDF (reference sequence). CDR3 length: 15 amino acids. After removal of 5 bases from V and 5 bases from J, the junction contained 3 bases not matched to a gene. This CDR3 reads CATSPGLAGNNEQFF. In DNA, the CDR3 is TGTGCCACCAGCCCGGGACTAGCGGGGAACAATGAGCAGTTCTTC.

The chain recombines TRBV12-3 or TRBV12-4 with TRBJ2-1, with 8 nucleotides matching TRBD2. J was trimmed by 3 bases and V by 7 bases; bases with no gene match: 8. This CDR3 spans 15 amino acids. The CDR3 sequence: CASIETSGVYNEQFF. For the CDR3, the DNA is TGTGCCAGCATCGAAACTAGCGGAGTCTACAATGAGCAGTTCTTC.

This clonotype was detected only a few times. V usage is TRBV20-1 and J usage is TRBJ2-7; D gene ambiguous. The CDR3 totals 11 residues. Germline values: CDR1 DFQATT, CDR2 SNEGSKA (reference sequence). The V end lost 5 bases, the J end lost 5 bases, and 10 bases lay between the germline ends. The CDR3 loop is CSAWPMDEQYV. The CDR3 nucleotides read TGCAGTGCTTGGCCCATGGACGAGCAGTACGTC.